The present T cell receptor beta chain was sequenced within a study of CD8 T cells in ankylosing spondylitis (dated by TCRdb to about 2017). In terms of the full investigation: T cell receptor beta repertoires were profiled in healthy donors and ankylosing spondylitis patients so that disease-linked TCR variants could be found. Samples of peripheral blood were taken, and for ankylosing spondylitis patients, synovial fluid was collected as well. The full study cohort was made up of 25 ankylosing spondylitis patients and 108 healthy donors.

With regard to this clonotype: Which antigen it targets is not known. No base quality values were provided; no much bigger clone lies one nucleotide off.

This sample was sequenced with an Illumina HiSeq 2500. TCR beta libraries were prepared by quantitative 5'-RACE with molecular barcodes. As for the authors' bioinformatics: To identify disease-linked TCR variants, a new computational method was used, one built on a probabilistic model of VDJ rearrangement. TCRdb handled the public reads itself, with Q25 trimming in fastp and clone calling in MiXCR, and kept productive beta chains. Identical CDR3 protein sequences are pooled into one entry, listed with their most common genes and DNA. TCRdb assigned the V and J calls; the authors' analysis was not used. The sample table shows about 420,000 distinct CDR3 sequences, and under 25% are seen once. The ten largest make up 16% of the sample. The paper's findings and limits, for the study overall: The disease-linked clones were reported as significantly enriched in matched synovial fluid samples from ankylosing spondylitis patients. A TCR beta motif of seven or eight highly homologous amino acid variants appeared characteristic of blood from ankylosing spondylitis patients. Some TCR beta motif variants had previously been reported in synovial fluid and blood of reactive arthritis patients, which suggested common disease-initiation mechanisms. The disease-linked clones showed a CD8+ phenotype and occurred at relatively low frequencies in peripheral blood.

The CDR3 sequence holds 15 residues, the cysteine and phenylalanine included. Left in the record is the CDR3 DNA by itself, 45 bases read in frame from the first base. Trimmed from V: 3 bases; trimmed from J: 3 bases; junction bases lacking a gene match: 5. Reading the germline V gene (reference sequence) gives CDR1 LGHDT and CDR2 YNNKEL. Sequenced sample: blood, either unsorted or a sorted T cell fraction (not recorded which). The chain is encoded by TRBV3-1 joined to TRBJ2-1; 7 junctional bases match TRBD2. The source of this sequence is a male donor with ankylosing spondylitis. The base sequence is TGTGCCAGCAGCCAGCGCGGGGGATTCTACAATGAGCAGTTCTTC. It is translated as CASSQRGGFYNEQFF.